Presented here are 18 T cell receptor beta chains from one specimen sequenced in a study of T-cell memory formation after mild COVID-19. MiXCR, run by TCRdb on the 5' RACE reads, gives a single entry per CDR3 protein. Of about 190,000 distinct CDR3 sequences listed, 20% to 25% are singletons. The sequencing sample was made of PBMCs or a T cell subset sorted from them (not recorded which). Receptor source: an adult woman who had mild COVID-19 (a few samples of this study predate the infection). Cell type and time point are not known.

The DNA for the CDR3 is TGCGCCAGCAGCAACCCGACAGTAACCGGACTAGCGGGGGCGTTGGACGAGCAGTACTTC. It codes for CASSNPTVTGLAGALDEQYF. The chain joins TRBV4-1 to TRBJ2-7, with 13 positions matching TRBD2. Germline V gene data show CDR1 as MGHRA and CDR2 as YSYEKL. V shed 5 bases, J shed 5 bases, and the junction held 21 bases outside the gene matches. There are 20 residues in the CDR3.

The gene calls are TRBV9 and TRBJ2-1; tentatively, D is TRBD2 (7 bases). The CDR3 spans 15 residues. V was pared by 3 bases and J by 6 bases, with 16 bases between. Germline loops: CDR1 SGDLS, CDR2 YYNGEE. CDR3 nucleotides: TGTGCCAGCAGCGAATCGGGGGGCCCTCTCAATGAGCAGTTCTTC. Residues: CASSESGGPLNEQFF.

The chain is built from TRBV24-1 and TRBJ2-2, with TRBD2 matching over 7 bases. Trimming cost V 5 bases and J 4 bases; bases outside gene matches: 15. The germline gives CDR1 KGHDR, CDR2 SFDVKD. CDR3 length: 18 amino acids. The chain's CDR3 is CATSVGRGPNFSTGELFF. The CDR3 DNA follows: TGTGCCACCAGTGTGGGGAGGGGACCCAATTTCTCCACCGGGGAGCTGTTTTTT.

The chain joins TRBV6-5 to TRBJ1-1; unclear D gene. Trimming removed 8 bases from V and 2 bases from J, with 3 bases in between. Germline-derived CDR1 and CDR2 are MNHEY and SVGAGI. This CDR3 contains 10 residues. CDR3 DNA: TGTGCCAGCGACAACACTGAAGCTTTCTTT. Amino acid sequence: CASDNTEAFF.

This clonotype was detected a few times. V usage is TRBV9 and J usage is TRBJ2-2; either TRBD1 or TRBD2 may supply D (5 bases each). This CDR3 is built from 13 residues. CDR1 is SGDLS and CDR2 is YYNGEE in the germline V gene. Trimming took 0 bases from V and 6 from J, leaving 6 bases between them. The DNA of the CDR3 is TGTGCCAGCAGCGTAGGAGGGGCCGGGGAGCTGTTTTTT. It yields the protein CASSVGGAGELFF.

There are a few counts of this clonotype. CDR3 region: CASSRSGNSYEQYF. CDR3 in DNA: TGTGCCAGCAGCAGAAGCGGAAACTCCTACGAGCAGTACTTC. This chain uses TRBV7-6 with TRBJ2-7, with D possibly matching TRBD2 (5 bases). The CDR3 runs 14 residues. Per germline, CDR1 SGHVS and CDR2 FNYEAQ. Trimming shortened V by 5 bases and J by 0 bases, and 11 bases separated the two germline ends.

This clonotype has a handful of counts. The chain uses TRBV7-3 and TRBJ2-3; 7 bases are shared with TRBD2. With V trimmed by 5 bases and J by 5 bases, 10 bases remained unmatched. Germline values: CDR1 SGHTA, CDR2 FQGTGA. The CDR3 is made up of 15 amino acids. CDR3 coding DNA: TGTGCCAGCAGCCCCTTGGCGGGAGCGGAAGATACGCAGTATTTT. It yields the protein CASSPLAGAEDTQYF.

The rearrangement links TRBV27 to TRBJ1-4; 7 bases are a match to TRBD1. The CDR3 contains 16 residues. Germline CDR1 is MNHEY and CDR2 is SMNVEV (reference sequence). Germline trimming cut 1 base from V and 7 bases from J; bases unmatched to any gene: 9. CDR3 loop: CASSLWAGTEGEKLFF. The CDR3 nucleotides are TGTGCCAGCAGTTTATGGGCCGGGACAGAGGGTGAAAAACTGTTTTTT.

V usage is TRBV20-1 and J usage is TRBJ1-1, with TRBD1 matching over 9 bases. The CDR3 has 12 amino acids. The germline CDR1 and CDR2 sequences are DFQATT and SNEGSKA (reference sequence). J lost 6 bases, V lost 7 bases, and 6 bases had no gene match. CDR3: CSVPQGAAEAFF. The CDR3 DNA follows: TGCAGTGTCCCACAGGGGGCAGCTGAAGCTTTCTTT.

The chain recombines TRBV19 with TRBJ1-4; 7 bases are shared with TRBD1. Per germline, CDR1 LNHDA and CDR2 SQIVND (reference sequence). The CDR3 covers 15 residues. The junction had 3 bases not matched to a gene; V was cut back by 3 bases and J by 2 bases. This CDR3 reads CASSILQGTNEKLFF. CDR3 nucleotide sequence: TGTGCCAGTAGTATTTTACAGGGGACTAATGAAAAACTGTTTTTT.

The rearrangement links TRBV7-9 to TRBJ2-5, with D unresolved. Per germline, CDR1 SEHNR and CDR2 FQNEAQ (reference sequence). V lost 0 bases, J lost 0 bases, and 2 bases lay in between. CDR3 length: 13 amino acids. The CDR3 reads CASSLAYQETQYF. As DNA, the CDR3 is TGTGCCAGCAGCTTAGCGTACCAAGAGACCCAGTACTTC.

V is TRBV27 and J is TRBJ1-2, with D possibly TRBD1 on 5 matching bases. With 4 bases removed from V and 4 bases from J, the gap between germline ends came to 16 bases. Germline CDR1 MNHEY, CDR2 SMNVEV (reference sequence). CDR3 size: 15 residues. CDR3 DNA: TGTGCCAGCAGTTCCCCCCTCGACAGTCTCTATGGCTACACCTTC. Residues: CASSSPLDSLYGYTF.

This clonotype was recorded at least ten times. The V call is TRBV7-9, the J call TRBJ2-4, with a tentative D call TRBD2 (6 bases). Trimming shortened V by 8 bases and J by 8 bases, and 28 bases separated the two germline ends. Germline loops: CDR1 SEHNR, CDR2 FQNEAQ (reference sequence). This CDR3 is built from 17 residues. The CDR3 DNA sequence: TGTGCCAGCTCGCGGAGCGGAGGGCCCGACGTTGTGGACATTCAGTACTTC. Its translation is CASSRSGGPDVVDIQYF.

This clonotype was seen a single time. V and J are TRBV9 and TRBJ2-1; possible D gene TRBD2, 6 bases. Per germline, CDR1 SGDLS and CDR2 YYNGEE. The germline V and J ends were trimmed by 4 bases and 4 bases, with 15 bases remaining between them. The CDR3 length is 15 residues. The CDR3 region is CASSSHYGGYNEQFF. DNA for the CDR3: TGTGCCAGCAGCTCCCATTACGGGGGATACAATGAGCAGTTCTTC.

This clonotype turned up a few times. The V gene is TRBV6-2 or TRBV6-3, the J gene TRBJ1-2; 7 positions match TRBD1. The germline V gene encodes CDR1 MNHEY and CDR2 SVGEGT. The ends lost 6 bases at V and 6 bases at J; junction bases unmatched: 10. This CDR3 has 14 residues. CDR3 in DNA: TGTGCCAGCAGCGGATTTGGGACAGTCCATGGCTACACCTTC. It codes for CASSGFGTVHGYTF.

This clonotype was seen only a few times. V gene TRBV6-6 combines with J gene TRBJ2-5, with TRBD2 matching over 11 bases. V lost 0 bases to trimming and J lost 4 bases; unmatched junction nucleotides: 4. Germline V gene sequence: CDR1 MNHNY, CDR2 SVGAGI (reference sequence). The CDR3 sequence is 16 residues long. Written as DNA, the CDR3 is TGTGCCAGCAGTTACTCGGCTAGCGGGGGGCTAGAGACCCAGTACTTC. Translating gives CASSYSASGGLETQYF.

This chain connects TRBV24-1 to TRBJ2-1; D is undetermined. The CDR3 contains 13 residues. The V gene's germline CDR1 is KGHDR and CDR2 SFDVKD. The V gene lost 7 bases and the J gene lost 1 base, with 7 bases spanning the gap. The CDR3 DNA reads as TGTGCCACCAGCGGAGATTCCTACAATGAGCAGTTCTTC. The encoded protein is CATSGDSYNEQFF.

The chain links TRBV7-2 to TRBJ2-5; 9 bases line up with TRBD1. Trimming at V came to 5 bases and at J to 4 bases, leaving 14 bases not matched to a gene. Germline CDR1 and CDR2: SGHTA and FQGNSA. This CDR3 region has 17 residues. For the CDR3, the DNA is TGTGCCAGCAGCCGCTCCGGGACAGGGTTGGGAGGAGAGACCCAGTACTTC. This sequence encodes CASSRSGTGLGGETQYF.